This T cell receptor (beta chain) was identified in a study of CD8 T cells in Susac syndrome. Germline V lookup: CDR1 MNHEY, CDR2 SMNVEV (reference sequence). Trimming pared 6 bases from V and 8 bases from J, leaving 14 bases between. CDR3 length: 13 amino acids. RNA, at about 0.45 to 1 ug, was reverse transcribed with random hexamers. MiXCR, run by TCRdb on the immunoSEQ multiplex PCR reads, gives a single entry per CDR3 protein. Of 200,000 or so distinct CDR3 sequences in the sample, just under 95% were seen once. From blood CD8+ and CD4+ T cells, the TCR beta chain was sequenced. The patients with Susac syndrome were individuals who fulfilled the recently defined diagnostic criteria for disease that was either definite or probable.

The sequence was obtained from a human donor with Susac syndrome. The genes are TRBV27 and TRBJ2-1; D remains unclear. Sequenced material: CD8+ T cells from PBMCs. The CDR3 loop reads CASSPEASDEQFF. As DNA, the CDR3 is TGTGCCAGCAGCCCCGAGGCAAGCGATGAGCAGTTCTTC.